This T cell receptor (beta chain) was sequenced in a study of response to subunit inactivated influenza vaccine. Overall study findings and caveats: There was a suggestion from the authors that each seasonal influenza vaccination recruits few new T cells.

V lost 5 bases to trimming and J lost 5 bases, with 22 bases between them. Germline CDR1 and CDR2: MNHEY and SVGEGT. This CDR3 spans 16 amino acids. TCRdb re-called the RT-PCR reads with MiXCR, one entry per CDR3 protein. This sample has around 760,000 distinct CDR3 sequences, with around 14% found just once. As for this clonotype: Its matching antigen is unknown.

This sample comprised PBMCs from blood, obtained 14 days before vaccination. This receptor was obtained from a man aged 50 to 59 who received an inactivated influenza vaccine. The gene calls are TRBV6-2 or TRBV6-3 and TRBJ2-7; perhaps TRBD2 as D (5 bases). The CDR3 coding sequence is TGTGCCAGCAGTAGTGGAAAGCGGTCTCCGAACCACGAGCAGTACTTC. As protein: CASSSGKRSPNHEQYF.